This record covers a single TCR beta chain. As yet, its antigen is unknown. Trimming cost V 2 bases and J 5 bases, with 16 bases left between them. This CDR3 spans 15 amino acids. Germline-derived CDR1 and CDR2 are MNHEY and SMNVEV (reference sequence). All donors participated as healthy donors of bone marrow. The PCR contained 60 Vbeta and 13 Jbeta primers. The method was immunoSEQ multiplex PCR; TCRdb's version includes in-frame clones alone and lacks a portion of them. In the table there are 170,000 or so clones, about 80% of which are singletons. This sample is part of a study of cytomegalovirus exposure and HLA in healthy donors. General observations from the study: Earlier analysis yielded a pattern in which most TCR beta V segments were productive about 90% or about 30% of the time.

The chain links TRBV27 to TRBJ2-7, with D possibly TRBD1 on 5 matching bases. The receptor's source is a man in his thirties or forties in good health and CMV-seropositive. Specimen: PBMCs. CDR3 DNA sequence: TGTGCCAGCAGTTTAGTACAGGAGATCCCTAACGAGCAGTACTTC. Amino acids: CASSLVQEIPNEQYF.